This T cell receptor (beta chain) was recovered during a study of graft-versus-host responses after intestinal transplantation. Whole-study context: The transplants performed in recipients were multivisceral, liver-intestinal, or isolated intestinal. All of the recipients had induction that used anti-thymocyte globulin, then tacrolimus and steroids for approximately 3 years.

CDR1 and CDR2 (germline): GTSNPN, SVGIG (reference sequence). V dropped 0 bases and J dropped 8; count of bases not matched to a gene: 9. The CDR3 covers 15 residues. Study results and caveats: Recipient marrow held GvH clones, some first seen in ileum or blood.

Sequencing was performed with immunoSEQ multiplex PCR; in TCRdb, only in-frame clones are kept and a portion is missing. Counted here are more than 65,000 clones, roughly nine tenths occurring once; the ten biggest clones make up 0.3% to 0.4%. With respect to this clone: Its antigen is as yet unknown.

This material consisted of unstimulated CD4+ T cells sorted from spleen or lymph node cells, taken before intestinal transplant. The clonotype comes from a human donor who received an intestinal transplant. The V and J genes are TRBV30 and TRBJ2-2; 7 bases fit TRBD1. The chain's CDR3 is CAWSVTLQGPGELFF. In nucleotides, the CDR3 is TGTGCCTGGAGTGTAACCCTACAGGGGCCTGGGGAGCTGTTTTTT.